The 21 T cell receptor beta chains below come from one sample, sequenced in a study of shared clonotypes between healthy human individuals. Assay used: immunoSEQ multiplex PCR; TCRdb lists only in-frame clones, some missing. Seen here are roughly 120,000 clones, about two thirds observed once, and the top ten hold just under 25%. Sequencing was done on a sample of memory CD8+ T cells sorted from blood. Subset reported: CD45RO+ cells pooled with CCR7-negative TemRA cells. The source is a woman aged 25 to 39 in good health.

Notes on this clone: At the DNA level, this CDR3 is encoded by other sequences in the same sample as well. The gene calls are TRBV10-3 and TRBJ2-6, with a weak D call TRBD2 (5 bases). This CDR3 comprises 16 residues. The germline CDR1 and CDR2 sequences are ENHRY and SYGVKD. V shed 0 bases and J shed 4 bases, with 10 bases lying between them. The CDR3 loop reads CAISESEGSGANVLTF. The CDR3 nucleotides read TGTGCCATCAGTGAGTCCGAGGGATCAGGGGCCAACGTCCTGACTTTC.

V usage is TRBV18 and J usage is TRBJ1-5; D is possibly TRBD1 (6 bases). CDR3 size: 15 residues. CDR1 and CDR2 (germline): KGHSH, LQKENI. With 5 bases removed from V and 0 bases from J, the gap between germline ends came to 11 bases. CDR3 residues: CASSNRVNSNQPQHF. The CDR3 region has the DNA TGTGCCAGCTCAAACAGGGTGAATAGCAATCAGCCCCAGCATTTT. The full variable domain, with the rest looked up from reference TRBV18 and TRBJ1-5, is NAGVMQNPRHLVRRRGQEARLRCSPMKGHSHVYWYRQLPEEGLKFMVYLQKENIIDESGMPKERFSAEFPKEGPSILRIQQVVRGDSAAYFCASSNRVNSNQPQHFGDGTRLSIL.

This sequence joins TRBV5-8 and TRBJ1-1; 9 positions match TRBD1. Germline V gene data show CDR1 as SGHTS and CDR2 as YDEGEE. The CDR3 runs 18 residues. V shed 4 bases, J shed 0 bases, and the junction held 13 bases outside the gene matches. CDR3 region: CASSRPPWTGVVNTEAFF. For the CDR3, the DNA is TGTGCCAGCAGCCGTCCCCCGTGGACAGGGGTCGTGAACACTGAAGCTTTCTTT.

The chain couples TRBV6-1 to TRBJ2-7; the match to TRBD2 covers 8 bases. Germline lookup yields CDR1 MNHNS and CDR2 SASEGT. The CDR3 is 12 amino acids. V lost 9 bases, J lost 3 bases, and 4 bases stayed unmatched. CDR3 bases: TGTGCCAGTAGCGGGATACACTACGAGCAGTACTTC. The encoded protein is CASSGIHYEQYF.

Ten or more counts support this clone. The chain joins TRBV7-9 to TRBJ1-6; weak D call: TRBD1 (6 bases). This CDR3 comprises 15 residues. V was clipped by 5 bases and J by 10 bases, with 18 bases between them. CDR1 is SEHNR and CDR2 is FQNEAQ in the germline V gene (reference sequence). CDR3 in amino acids: CASSTNRVLRSPLHF. The CDR3 DNA sequence: TGTGCCAGCAGCACTAACAGGGTCCTGCGATCACCCCTCCACTTT.

This chain joins TRBV2 and TRBJ2-7; possibly TRBD2 for D (5 bases). V lost 7 bases to trimming and J lost 2 bases, with 9 bases between them. Germline loops: CDR1 SNHLY, CDR2 FYNNEI. The CDR3 extends over 12 amino acids. The CDR3 here is CASMGDPYEQYF. The DNA for the CDR3 is TGTGCCAGCATGGGAGATCCCTACGAGCAGTACTTC.

Concerning this clone: A much larger clone sits a single nucleotide away, making a read error possible. J is TRBJ2-2 and V is TRBV5-6; the D is unclear. The length of the CDR3 is 11 residues. Germline V gene sequence: CDR1 SGHDT, CDR2 YYEEEE. The V end lost 4 bases, the J end lost 3 bases, and 1 base lay between the germline ends. CDR3 region: CASSHTGELFF. Here the CDR3 DNA reads TGTGCCAGCAGCCACACCGGGGAGCTGTTTTTT.

V gene TRBV18 combines with J gene TRBJ1-3, with a possible D match to TRBD1 (6 bases). Germline values: CDR1 KGHSH, CDR2 LQKENI. The CDR3 totals 13 residues. Between the trimmed V and J ends, which lost 3 bases and 7 bases, there was a span of 10 bases. In nucleotides, the CDR3 is TGTGCCAGCTCACCTAATGACAGGAACACCATATATTTT. Its translation: CASSPNDRNTIYF.

Written as DNA, the CDR3 is TGTGCCAGCAGCTTAGCTGGGTGGAACACTGAAGCTTTCTTT. Protein sequence: CASSLAGWNTEAFF. This chain joins TRBV5-6 and TRBJ1-1; D unclear. V was clipped by 2 bases and J by 1 base, with 9 bases between them. Germline CDR1 reads SGHDT; CDR2 reads YYEEEE. CDR3 length: 14 amino acids. Looking up the rest from reference TRBV5-6 and TRBJ1-1 gives the full variable domain: DAGVTQSPTHLIKTRGQQVTLRCSPKSGHDTVSWYQQALGQGPQFIFQYYEEEERQRGNFPDRFSGHQFPNYSSELNVNALLLGDSALYLCASSLAGWNTEAFFGQGTRLTVV.

The rearrangement links TRBV7-9 to TRBJ2-1; D remains ambiguous. Trimming left V 3 bases short and J 0 bases short, with 6 bases between. Germline-derived CDR1 and CDR2 are SEHNR and FQNEAQ (reference sequence). This CDR3 spans 14 amino acids. The DNA of the CDR3 is TGTGCCAGCAGCTTGTACAGCTCCTACAATGAGCAGTTCTTC. This gives the protein CASSLYSSYNEQFF.

The chain uses TRBV19 and TRBJ2-7, with D perhaps TRBD1 (6 bases). Germline CDR1 LNHDA, CDR2 SQIVND (reference sequence). This CDR3 contains 15 residues. The germline V and J ends were trimmed by 3 bases and 3 bases, with 15 bases remaining between them. DNA of the CDR3: TGTGCCAGTAGTATCCTCCGGGACACCCTCTACGAGCAGTACTTC. It encodes CASSILRDTLYEQYF. The whole variable domain, remainder taken from reference TRBV19 and TRBJ2-7, is DGGITQSPKYLFRKEGQNVTLSCEQNLNHDAMYWYRQDPGQGLRLIYYSQIVNDFQKGDIAEGYSVSREKKESFPLTVTSAQKNPTAFYLCASSILRDTLYEQYFGPGTRLTVT.

The CDR3: CASSGGTGSYEQYF. The CDR3 nucleotides read TGTGCCAGCAGCGGAGGGACAGGGTCCTACGAGCAGTACTTC. The chain carries TRBV25-1 and TRBJ2-7; 9 nucleotides align to TRBD1. The trim removed 6 bases at V and 1 base at J, leaving 4 bases unmatched. The CDR3 has 14 residues. Germline V gives CDR1 MGHDK, CDR2 SYGVNS.

This clone was counted once. V and J are TRBV7-9 and TRBJ2-7, with 8 positions matching TRBD1. The CDR3 sequence is 13 residues long. Germline-derived CDR1 and CDR2 are SEHNR and FQNEAQ (reference sequence). The J segment lost 3 bases and the V segment lost 5 bases, leaving 3 bases of the junction unmatched. In DNA, the CDR3 is TGTGCCAGCAGCCATGGACAGGGCTACGAGCAGTACTTC. This codes for CASSHGQGYEQYF.

The chain couples TRBV6-6 to TRBJ1-1, with D possibly matching TRBD1 (5 bases). Trimming stripped 2 bases from V and 6 bases from J, with 16 bases between. The CDR3 is 15 residues long. Germline values: CDR1 MNHNY, CDR2 SVGAGI (reference sequence). CDR3 sequence (DNA): TGTGCCAGCAGTTACCCCGGGACGCGGATTGCTGAAGCTTTCTTT. Protein: CASSYPGTRIAEAFF.

The genes are TRBV5-4 and TRBJ2-3; D might be TRBD1 (5 bases). With 0 bases removed from V and 6 bases from J, the gap between germline ends came to 14 bases. CDR1 is SGHNT, CDR2 YYREEE, per germline (reference sequence). This CDR3 comprises 15 residues. The CDR3 sequence is CASSLGTPGSDTQYF. CDR3 coding DNA: TGTGCCAGCAGCTTGGGTACTCCAGGGTCGGATACGCAGTATTTT.

This clone turned up a few times. The chain recombines TRBV25-1 with TRBJ2-3; D is possibly TRBD1 (6 bases). V was pared by 5 bases and J by 0 bases, with 18 bases between. The CDR3 has 17 amino acids. Germline values: CDR1 MGHDK, CDR2 SYGVNS. The CDR3 loop reads CASSTPRTAPSTDTQYF. As DNA, the CDR3 is TGTGCCAGCAGTACCCCCCGGACAGCCCCTAGCACAGATACGCAGTATTTT.

The rearrangement uses TRBV6-5 and TRBJ2-7; D is uncertain. There are 12 residues in the CDR3. CDR1 is MNHEY and CDR2 is SVGAGI in the germline V gene. V lost 11 bases to trimming and J lost 0 bases, with 11 bases between them. CDR3 nucleotides: TGTGCCGTTCGGGCGAGCTCCTACGAGCAGTACTTC. It translates to CAVRASSYEQYF.

The gene calls are TRBV6-6 and TRBJ2-1, with D perhaps being TRBD1 or TRBD2 (5 bases each). The CDR3 is 16 amino acids. Germline lookup yields CDR1 MNHNY and CDR2 SVGAGI (reference sequence). Trimming shortened V by 2 bases and J by 0 bases, and 11 bases separated the two germline ends. Here the CDR3 reads CASSYRDLLSYNEQFF. The CDR3 bases are TGTGCCAGCAGTTACCGGGACCTCCTCTCCTACAATGAGCAGTTCTTC.

The chain couples TRBV6-1 to TRBJ1-4, with 9 bases that match TRBD1. Germline V lookup: CDR1 MNHNS, CDR2 SASEGT. This CDR3 is 15 amino acids long. V dropped 8 bases and J dropped 6; count of bases not matched to a gene: 10. The CDR3 protein is CASGDGGQGHEKLFF. In DNA, the CDR3 is TGTGCCAGCGGGGACGGCGGACAGGGGCATGAAAAACTGTTTTTT.

The sample holds a few counts of this clone. This chain links TRBV4-2 with TRBJ2-5; 7 nucleotides align to TRBD1. The J call may be faulty, since TRBJ2-7 better matches the DNA end. Germline CDR1 LGHNA, CDR2 YNFKEQ. This CDR3 region has 15 residues. Here the CDR3 reads CASSHSRGLTYEQYF. CDR3 nucleotides: TGTGCCAGCAGTCACTCAAGGGGGCTCACCTACGAGCAGTACTTC.

The chain combines TRBV5-1 with TRBJ1-1; D perhaps matches TRBD1 (5 bases). This CDR3 is built from 15 residues. The V end was cut by 4 bases, the J end by 1 base, with 14 bases between. CDR1 is SGHRS, CDR2 YFSETQ, per germline. CDR3 sequence reads: CASSPTQGANTEAFF. The CDR3 DNA reads TGCGCCAGCAGCCCTACTCAGGGTGCGAACACTGAAGCTTTCTTT.